This TCR beta chain was profiled in a study of blood T cell repertoires in COVID-19. Study-wide context: Samples of COVID-19 (acute and convalescent) were obtained from the United States, Italy and Spain. Nucleic acid was either cDNA or gDNA, and it came from T cells, B-cell-depleted T cells, or PBMCs.

The CDR3 is made up of 14 amino acids. CDR1 is LGHDT and CDR2 is YNNKEL in the germline V gene (reference sequence). Trimming cost V 0 bases and J 9 bases; bases outside gene matches: 5. Source study methods: The assay estimated nucleated cells by amplifying reference gene primers. Assay: immunoSEQ multiplex PCR; the TCRdb copy retains only in-frame clones and omits some. That table gives V, J and clone size, and the DNA gave D and trimming. Here the sample spans more than 80,000 clones, around three quarters being singletons. Input material: peripheral blood. The sequence was obtained from a woman aged 80 or over with active or convalescent COVID-19. This sequence joins TRBV3-1 (or the pseudogene TRBV3-2) and TRBJ1-2, with 9 bases fitting TRBD1. The CDR3 spells CASSQEPGQGRYTF. As DNA, the CDR3 is TGTGCCAGCAGCCAAGAGCCGGGACAGGGCCGCTACACCTTC.